The 27 T cell receptor beta chains presented below share a single source sample, sequenced in a study of glioma-infiltrating T cells after dendritic cell vaccination. TCRdb's table, derived via immunoSEQ multiplex PCR, lists solely in-frame clones and lacks some. Of around 67,000 clones listed, around 81% are singletons. The sequences come from blood, collected before dendritic cell vaccination. All receptors come from a human donor with glioblastoma.

This chain connects TRBV7-2 to TRBJ1-2; TRBD1 matches 10 bases. This CDR3 has 17 amino acids. Germline CDR1 SGHTA, CDR2 FQGNSA. With 0 bases clipped from V and 5 bases from J, the junction kept 9 bases outside the gene matches. This CDR3 reads CASSLASAGTGEYGYTF. The CDR3 region has the DNA TGTGCCAGCAGCTTAGCGTCAGCCGGGACAGGGGAGTATGGCTACACCTTC.

The chain couples TRBV12-5 to TRBJ2-7; D is perhaps TRBD2 (7 bases). The V end was cut by 3 bases, the J end by 3 bases, with 21 bases between. Germline loops: CDR1 LGHNT, CDR2 FRNRAP. The CDR3 is made up of 17 amino acids. In nucleotides, the CDR3 is TGTGCTAGTGGTTTAGTAAATTGGGGGGGCGTTTTCTACGAGCAGTACTTC. The encoded protein is CASGLVNWGGVFYEQYF.

This rearrangement joins TRBV20-1 to TRBJ1-1; 7 bases match TRBD1. The ends lost 6 bases at V and 7 bases at J; junction bases unmatched: 5. Germline V gene lookup returns CDR1 DFQATT and CDR2 SNEGSKA (reference sequence). The CDR3 runs 11 residues. CDR3 region: CSASTGFEAFF. The CDR3 coding sequence is TGCAGTGCGTCGACAGGGTTTGAAGCTTTCTTT.

V and J are TRBV7-8 and TRBJ2-7; 8 bases are a match to TRBD1. V shed 5 bases, J shed 4 bases, and the junction held 4 bases outside the gene matches. Germline-derived CDR1 and CDR2 are SGHVS and FQNEAQ. This CDR3 has 13 residues. The CDR3 protein is CASSPRTGYEQYF. The CDR3 DNA is TGTGCCAGCAGCCCAAGGACAGGGTACGAGCAGTACTTC.

J is TRBJ1-1 and V is TRBV4-1; D is unclear. V gave up 11 bases and J gave up 1 base, with 8 bases separating them. This CDR3 region has 11 residues. Germline values: CDR1 MGHRA, CDR2 YSYEKL. The CDR3 reads CASGGNTEAFF. For the CDR3, the DNA is TGCGCCTCCGGAGGGAACACTGAAGCTTTCTTT.

J is TRBJ2-7 and V is TRBV9, with D tentatively TRBD1 (6 bases). The V end lost 0 bases, the J end lost 0 bases, and 13 bases lay between the germline ends. Germline V gene sequence: CDR1 SGDLS, CDR2 YYNGEE. The CDR3 runs 16 residues. The CDR3 DNA follows: TGTGCCAGCAGCGTAGGCCCTTCACAGGGCTCCTACGAGCAGTACTTC. Translated: CASSVGPSQGSYEQYF. The variable domain in full, completed from reference TRBV9 and TRBJ2-7, reads DSGVTQTPKHLITATGQRVTLRCSPRSGDLSVYWYQQSLDQGLQFLIQYYNGEERAKGNILERFSAQQFPDLHSELNLSSLELGDSALYFCASSVGPSQGSYEQYFGPGTRLTVT.

J is TRBJ1-2 and V is TRBV30, with a possible D match to TRBD1 (6 bases). This CDR3 region has 14 residues. V shed 3 bases and J shed 0 bases, with 11 bases lying between them. In germline, CDR1 is GTSNPN, CDR2 SVGIG (reference sequence). CDR3 sequence reads: CAWRTGGANYGYTF. CDR3 bases: TGTGCCTGGAGGACAGGTGGCGCTAACTATGGCTACACCTTC.

The chain links TRBV6-5 to TRBJ2-7; 9 nucleotides line up with TRBD1. The germline gives CDR1 MNHEY, CDR2 SVGAGI. The CDR3 contains 16 residues. Losses at the gene ends were 0 bases for V and 4 bases for J; bases not matched to a gene: 7. Here the CDR3 DNA reads TGTGCCAGCAGTTACTCGATGGGACAGGGAAAATACGAGCAGTACTTC. It yields the protein CASSYSMGQGKYEQYF.

This sequence joins TRBV9 and TRBJ2-5, with D hard to call. V was pared by 0 bases and J by 5 bases, with 8 bases between. Germline CDR1 is SGDLS and CDR2 is YYNGEE. The CDR3 length is 13 residues. CDR3 in amino acids: CASSVDSYETQYF. Written as DNA, the CDR3 is TGTGCCAGCAGCGTAGACAGCTATGAGACCCAGTACTTC.

This chain links TRBV5-4 with TRBJ2-5, with TRBD2 matching 12 bases. The CDR3 sequence is 17 residues long. Germline CDR1 reads SGHNT; CDR2 reads YYREEE (reference sequence). Germline trimming cut 0 bases from V and 5 bases from J; bases unmatched to any gene: 8. CDR3: CASSLGASGGARETQYF. In nucleotides, the CDR3 is TGTGCCAGCAGCTTGGGAGCTAGCGGGGGGGCCCGGGAGACCCAGTACTTC.

This clone was seen a handful of times. The chain carries TRBV2 and TRBJ2-2; unclear D gene. With 4 bases removed from V and 5 bases from J, the gap between germline ends came to 5 bases. The CDR3 contains 12 residues. CDR1 and CDR2 (germline): SNHLY, FYNNEI. The CDR3 DNA sequence: TGTGCCAGCAGTGGAGGTACCGGGGAGCTGTTTTTT. Translation gives CASSGGTGELFF.

The chain joins TRBV5-8 to TRBJ2-3, with D maybe TRBD2 (5 bases). The V gene lost 0 bases and the J gene lost 1 base, with 12 bases spanning the gap. CDR3 length equals 16 residues. Per the germline V gene, CDR1 is SGHTS and CDR2 is YDEGEE. The CDR3 DNA reads as TGTGCCAGCAGCTTGGATGAGGGCTTAGGCACAGATACGCAGTATTTT. It yields the protein CASSLDEGLGTDTQYF. The complete variable domain, with remaining parts taken from reference TRBV5-8 and TRBJ2-3, reads EAGVTQSPTHLIKTRGQQATLRCSPISGHTSVYWYQQALGLGLQFLLWYDEGEERNRGNFPPRFSGRQFPNYSSELNVNALELEDSALYLCASSLDEGLGTDTQYFGPGTRLTVL.

V and J are TRBV19 and TRBJ1-1; D is possibly TRBD1 (5 bases). V shed 4 bases and J shed 0 bases, with 15 bases lying between them. This CDR3 contains 16 residues. Germline V gives CDR1 LNHDA, CDR2 SQIVND (reference sequence). CDR3 in DNA: TGTGCCAGTAGTACTGTCCTCAGGGAAATGAACACTGAAGCTTTCTTT. Amino acids: CASSTVLREMNTEAFF.

The genes are TRBV5-4 and TRBJ2-1, with D perhaps TRBD1 (5 bases). This CDR3 has 14 amino acids. The V gene lost 6 bases and the J gene lost 4 bases, with 14 bases spanning the gap. Germline-derived CDR1 and CDR2 are SGHNT and YYREEE (reference sequence). The CDR3 sequence: CASTVGADYNEQFF. The CDR3 nucleotides are TGTGCCAGCACTGTTGGGGCAGATTACAATGAGCAGTTCTTC.

The V gene is TRBV7-8, the J gene TRBJ2-1; 15 bases line up with TRBD2. From germline, CDR1 is SGHVS and CDR2 FQNEAQ. V shed 3 bases, J shed 7 bases, and the junction held 1 base outside the gene matches. CDR3 length equals 15 residues. The CDR3 here is CASSFGLAGGNEQFF. CDR3 nucleotides: TGTGCCAGCAGCTTCGGACTAGCGGGGGGGAATGAGCAGTTCTTC.

The CDR3 nucleotides read TGCGCCAGCAGCCAAGATCTATCTTCGGGCAATCAGCCCCAGCATTTT. Translated, it gives CASSQDLSSGNQPQHF. The chain links TRBV4-3 to TRBJ1-5; D uncertain. The V end lost 0 bases, the J end lost 2 bases, and 11 bases lay between the germline ends. The germline gives CDR1 LGHNA, CDR2 YSLEER. CDR3 length equals 16 residues.

The rearrangement joins TRBV6-1 to TRBJ1-5, with 9 bases matching TRBD1. V shed 7 bases, J shed 2 bases, and the junction held 6 bases outside the gene matches. The CDR3 spans 15 residues. CDR1 and CDR2 (germline): MNHNS, SASEGT. The CDR3 is CASTLTGGGNQPQHF. CDR3 coding DNA: TGTGCCAGCACCTTGACAGGGGGAGGCAATCAGCCCCAGCATTTT.

V usage is TRBV6-1 and J usage is TRBJ1-2, with D possibly being TRBD1 (6 bases). Germline V lookup: CDR1 MNHNS, CDR2 SASEGT. V was trimmed by 6 bases and J by 7 bases, leaving 12 bases between them. This CDR3 contains 12 residues. The CDR3 is CASRQGRGGYTF. CDR3 nucleotide sequence: TGTGCCAGCAGACAGGGTCGGGGTGGCTACACCTTC.

The chain joins TRBV12-5 to TRBJ2-1; 9 nucleotides agree with TRBD2. With V trimmed by 8 bases and J by 12 bases, 20 bases remained unmatched. CDR1 and CDR2 (germline): LGHNT, FRNRAP. This CDR3 has 16 amino acids. Here the CDR3 reads CASRSATGTSRFGQFF. CDR3 DNA: TGTGCTAGTCGTTCCGCCACCGGGACTAGCCGATTTGGGCAGTTCTTC.

The table lists this clone with a few counts. V and J are TRBV4-3 and TRBJ1-6; 9 nucleotides align to TRBD1. Germline V gives CDR1 LGHNA, CDR2 YSLEER. Germline trimming cut 1 base from V and 5 bases from J; bases unmatched to any gene: 0. The CDR3 is made up of 15 amino acids. The CDR3 region is CASSQGTGDNSPLHF. In nucleotides, the CDR3 is TGCGCCAGCAGCCAAGGGACAGGGGATAATTCACCCCTCCACTTT.

The gene calls are TRBV4-1 and TRBJ1-5; D might be TRBD1 (6 bases). This CDR3 region has 17 residues. With 0 bases removed from V and 2 bases from J, the gap between germline ends came to 14 bases. Germline CDR1 reads MGHRA; CDR2 reads YSYEKL. DNA of the CDR3: TGCGCCAGCAGCCAAGATCCGGGACAAGTCGGCAATCAGCCCCAGCATTTT. It encodes CASSQDPGQVGNQPQHF.

The rearrangement uses TRBV14 and TRBJ2-3, with 7 positions matching TRBD1. The CDR3 contains 16 residues. V shed 6 bases and J 3 bases; nucleotides not matched to a gene: 12. Germline V CDR1 and CDR2: SGHDN, FVKESK. CDR3 DNA: TGTGCCAGCAGACCTAAGGGGGCCACTACAACAGATACGCAGTATTTT. Its protein is CASRPKGATTTDTQYF.

This chain connects TRBV7-9 to TRBJ1-3; 8 nucleotides match TRBD1. The germline CDR1 and CDR2 sequences are SEHNR and FQNEAQ (reference sequence). J lost 0 bases, V lost 6 bases, and 7 bases had no gene match. The CDR3 length is 16 residues. The CDR3 loop reads CASRETGDLSGNTIYF. DNA of the CDR3: TGTGCCAGCAGGGAGACAGGGGACCTCTCTGGAAACACCATATATTTT.

The V and J genes are TRBV20-1 and TRBJ2-7, with 7 bases aligning to TRBD2. Trimming took 3 bases from V and 7 from J; bases not matched to a gene: 3. There are 11 residues in the CDR3. Germline lookup yields CDR1 DFQATT and CDR2 SNEGSKA (reference sequence). CDR3 DNA: TGCAGTGCTAGTCTAGCGGATGAGCAGTACTTC. Translating it yields CSASLADEQYF.

This rearrangement joins TRBV7-9 to TRBJ1-2, with D tentatively TRBD1 (5 bases). Germline lookup yields CDR1 SEHNR and CDR2 FQNEAQ (reference sequence). CDR3 length: 13 amino acids. The V end was cut by 2 bases, the J end by 8 bases, with 12 bases between. The CDR3: CASSLQGLQGYTF. CDR3 bases: TGTGCCAGCAGCTTACAGGGATTGCAGGGCTACACCTTC.

The rearrangement links TRBV9 to TRBJ2-2; D perhaps matches TRBD1 (5 bases). Deletions cut 0 bases from V and 1 base from J, with 10 bases between. CDR1 SGDLS and CDR2 YYNGEE come from the germline V gene. This CDR3 is 16 amino acids long. CDR3 sequence (DNA): TGTGCCAGCAGCGTAGATCCAGGGTTGAACACCGGGGAGCTGTTTTTT. Its translation is CASSVDPGLNTGELFF.

V is TRBV9 and J is TRBJ2-5; maybe TRBD2 (6 bases). Germline lookup yields CDR1 SGDLS and CDR2 YYNGEE. Trimming stripped 3 bases from V and 5 bases from J, with 17 bases between. This CDR3 has 15 residues. In DNA form, the CDR3 reads TGTGCCAGCAGCGCCTTCGGCGGGGAGGTGGAGACCCAGTACTTC. Its protein product is CASSAFGGEVETQYF.